The TCR beta chain under discussion was sequenced for a study of blood T cells in healthy people across ages. Germline CDR1 reads LGHNA; CDR2 reads YNFKEQ. V was clipped by 1 base and J by 4 bases; unmatched bases: 7. The CDR3 is 17 residues long. Combining a sample-barcoded 5' primer with a J-beta primer mix, a second PCR ran for roughly 7 to 12 cycles. TCRdb reanalysed the 5' RACE reads using MiXCR and keeps one entry per CDR3 protein. The sample shows about 1.4 million distinct CDR3 sequences, 59% of them seen only once. Sequencing was performed on blood. This receptor was identified in a man younger than 35 in good health. The chain couples TRBV4-2 to TRBJ1-3, with 10 bases lining up with TRBD1. The CDR3 loop reads CASSQGRQGAIGNTIYF. The CDR3 nucleotides are TGTGCCAGCAGCCAAGGTAGACAGGGGGCGATCGGAAACACCATATATTTT.